The clone carrying this T cell receptor (beta chain) was seen a handful of times. In TCRdb, the 5' RACE reads were re-called with MiXCR into one record per CDR3 protein. The sample shows some 300,000 distinct CDR3 sequences, 8.5% to 10% of them seen only once. The CDR3 is made up of 13 amino acids. V lost 5 bases and J lost 9, with 14 bases in between. The germline CDR1 and CDR2 sequences are SSHAT and FNYEAQ (reference sequence). This specimen comes from a study of T cells after yellow fever vaccination. The chain has TRBV7-7 and TRBJ2-1; D is unresolved. This TCR came from a man in his late teens or twenties who received the YFV17D yellow fever vaccine. The sequenced sample was CD4+ T cells sorted from PBMCs, obtained 5 days after the yellow fever booster vaccination. This CDR3 reads CASSPEQVGEQFF. The CDR3 DNA is TGTGCCAGCAGCCCAGAGCAGGTCGGTGAGCAGTTCTTC. Filled out from reference TRBV7-7 and TRBJ2-1, the complete variable domain reads GAGVSQSPRYKVTKRGQDVTLRCDPISSHATLYWYQQALGQGPEFLTYFNYEAQPDKSGLPSDRFSAERPEGSISTLTIQRTEQRDSAMYRCASSPEQVGEQFFGPGTRLTVL.